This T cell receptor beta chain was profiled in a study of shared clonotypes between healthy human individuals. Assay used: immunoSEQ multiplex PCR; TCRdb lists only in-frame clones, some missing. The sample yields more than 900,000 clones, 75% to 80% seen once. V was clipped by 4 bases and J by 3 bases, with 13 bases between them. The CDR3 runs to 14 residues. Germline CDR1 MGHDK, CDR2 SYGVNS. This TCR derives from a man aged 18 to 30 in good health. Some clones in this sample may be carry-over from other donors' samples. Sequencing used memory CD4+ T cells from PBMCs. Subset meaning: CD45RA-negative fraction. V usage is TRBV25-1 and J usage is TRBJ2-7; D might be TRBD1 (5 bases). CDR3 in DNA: TGTGCCAGCAGTGTCCCAGGGCAGGGCTACGAGCAGTACTTC. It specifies CASSVPGQGYEQYF.